This T cell receptor (beta chain) was sequenced in a study of blood T cells in healthy people across ages. This clonotype turned up a few times. Trimming took 6 bases from V and 2 from J, leaving 17 bases between them. Germline V gene sequence: CDR1 MNHEY, CDR2 SVGEGT. There are 16 residues in the CDR3. Combining a sample-barcoded 5' primer with a J-beta primer mix, a second PCR ran for roughly 7 to 11 cycles. TCRdb reanalysed the 5' RACE reads using MiXCR and keeps one entry per CDR3 protein. The sample has about 700,000 distinct CDR3 sequences; approximately 31% are singletons. V is TRBV6-2 or TRBV6-3 and J is TRBJ1-5, with D maybe TRBD1 (6 bases). Sequenced material: blood. The receptor was derived from a woman over 75 in good health. In DNA form, the CDR3 reads TGTGCCAGCAGCCCCCCGGTACAGGGTCGCAATCAGCCCCAGCATTTT. It codes for CASSPPVQGRNQPQHF.